The subject of this entry is one T cell receptor beta chain. The data derive from a study of shared clonotypes between healthy human individuals. The CDR3 sequence is 15 residues long. Germline CDR1 and CDR2: WNHNN and SYGVQD (reference sequence). V was trimmed by 3 bases and J by 2 bases, leaving 10 bases between them. Donation came from healthy HIV-negative adults that had no recent acute infections or vaccinations. Profiling relied on immunoSEQ multiplex PCR, and the TCRdb table lists in-frame clones only, not all of them. The sample has roughly 330,000 clones, approximately 74% seen once. This clonotype was sampled from a man aged 25-40 years in good health. V and J are TRBV10-1 and TRBJ1-4, with D possibly matching TRBD1 (5 bases). The sequenced sample was memory CD4+ T cells sorted from blood. Subset noted: CD45RA-negative fraction. The CDR3 sequence is CASSEGASTNEKLFF. CDR3 coding DNA: TGCGCCAGCAGTGAAGGGGCTTCGACTAATGAAAAACTGTTTTTT.